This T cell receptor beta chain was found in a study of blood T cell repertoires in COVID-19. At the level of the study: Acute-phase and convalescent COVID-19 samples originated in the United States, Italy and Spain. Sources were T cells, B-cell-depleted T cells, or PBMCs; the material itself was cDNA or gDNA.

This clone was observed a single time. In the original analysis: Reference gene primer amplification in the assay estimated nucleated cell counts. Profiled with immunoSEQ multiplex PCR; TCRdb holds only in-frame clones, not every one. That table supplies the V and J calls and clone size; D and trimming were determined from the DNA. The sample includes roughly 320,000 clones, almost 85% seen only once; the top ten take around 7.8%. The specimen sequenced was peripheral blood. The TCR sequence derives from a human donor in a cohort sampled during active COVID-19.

CDR3 region: CASGTGPRSPLHF. The CDR3 DNA reads TGTGCCAGCGGAACAGGGCCGCGGTCACCCCTCCACTTT. The J gene is TRBJ1-6, the V gene TRBV7-3, with D possibly TRBD1 on 6 matching bases. Trimming stripped 8 bases from V and 10 bases from J, with 15 bases between. This CDR3 has 13 amino acids. Germline V gene data show CDR1 as SGHTA and CDR2 as FQGTGA.